The clone carrying this TCR beta chain was observed many times. Its antigen is as yet unknown. This sample stems from a study of T-cell reconstitution after alpha-beta-depleted transplantation in children. Study observations and caveats: T-cell numbers and diversity one year post-transplant derived largely from freshly generated T cells.

The CDR3 is 17 amino acids. Trimming at V came to 2 bases and at J to 4 bases, leaving 8 bases not matched to a gene. CDR1 and CDR2 from the germline V gene are SGHTA and FQGNSA. Library preparation (for TCRbeta) was performed with unique molecular identifiers. Using its own MiXCR run on the PCR reads, TCRdb lists one record per CDR3 protein. This sample has around 440,000 distinct CDR3 sequences, with about 11% found just once. The sequence was collected from a child aged 2-15 years with inherited bone marrow failure, due to receive a stem cell transplant. This specimen consisted of PBMCs, obtained before TCRalphabeta/CD19-depleted stem cell transplant. The chain couples TRBV7-2 to TRBJ2-1; 10 nucleotides line up with TRBD1. CDR3 DNA sequence: TGTGCCAGCAGCTTACCCGGGACAGGGGAACGGTACAATGAGCAGTTCTTC. As protein: CASSLPGTGERYNEQFF.